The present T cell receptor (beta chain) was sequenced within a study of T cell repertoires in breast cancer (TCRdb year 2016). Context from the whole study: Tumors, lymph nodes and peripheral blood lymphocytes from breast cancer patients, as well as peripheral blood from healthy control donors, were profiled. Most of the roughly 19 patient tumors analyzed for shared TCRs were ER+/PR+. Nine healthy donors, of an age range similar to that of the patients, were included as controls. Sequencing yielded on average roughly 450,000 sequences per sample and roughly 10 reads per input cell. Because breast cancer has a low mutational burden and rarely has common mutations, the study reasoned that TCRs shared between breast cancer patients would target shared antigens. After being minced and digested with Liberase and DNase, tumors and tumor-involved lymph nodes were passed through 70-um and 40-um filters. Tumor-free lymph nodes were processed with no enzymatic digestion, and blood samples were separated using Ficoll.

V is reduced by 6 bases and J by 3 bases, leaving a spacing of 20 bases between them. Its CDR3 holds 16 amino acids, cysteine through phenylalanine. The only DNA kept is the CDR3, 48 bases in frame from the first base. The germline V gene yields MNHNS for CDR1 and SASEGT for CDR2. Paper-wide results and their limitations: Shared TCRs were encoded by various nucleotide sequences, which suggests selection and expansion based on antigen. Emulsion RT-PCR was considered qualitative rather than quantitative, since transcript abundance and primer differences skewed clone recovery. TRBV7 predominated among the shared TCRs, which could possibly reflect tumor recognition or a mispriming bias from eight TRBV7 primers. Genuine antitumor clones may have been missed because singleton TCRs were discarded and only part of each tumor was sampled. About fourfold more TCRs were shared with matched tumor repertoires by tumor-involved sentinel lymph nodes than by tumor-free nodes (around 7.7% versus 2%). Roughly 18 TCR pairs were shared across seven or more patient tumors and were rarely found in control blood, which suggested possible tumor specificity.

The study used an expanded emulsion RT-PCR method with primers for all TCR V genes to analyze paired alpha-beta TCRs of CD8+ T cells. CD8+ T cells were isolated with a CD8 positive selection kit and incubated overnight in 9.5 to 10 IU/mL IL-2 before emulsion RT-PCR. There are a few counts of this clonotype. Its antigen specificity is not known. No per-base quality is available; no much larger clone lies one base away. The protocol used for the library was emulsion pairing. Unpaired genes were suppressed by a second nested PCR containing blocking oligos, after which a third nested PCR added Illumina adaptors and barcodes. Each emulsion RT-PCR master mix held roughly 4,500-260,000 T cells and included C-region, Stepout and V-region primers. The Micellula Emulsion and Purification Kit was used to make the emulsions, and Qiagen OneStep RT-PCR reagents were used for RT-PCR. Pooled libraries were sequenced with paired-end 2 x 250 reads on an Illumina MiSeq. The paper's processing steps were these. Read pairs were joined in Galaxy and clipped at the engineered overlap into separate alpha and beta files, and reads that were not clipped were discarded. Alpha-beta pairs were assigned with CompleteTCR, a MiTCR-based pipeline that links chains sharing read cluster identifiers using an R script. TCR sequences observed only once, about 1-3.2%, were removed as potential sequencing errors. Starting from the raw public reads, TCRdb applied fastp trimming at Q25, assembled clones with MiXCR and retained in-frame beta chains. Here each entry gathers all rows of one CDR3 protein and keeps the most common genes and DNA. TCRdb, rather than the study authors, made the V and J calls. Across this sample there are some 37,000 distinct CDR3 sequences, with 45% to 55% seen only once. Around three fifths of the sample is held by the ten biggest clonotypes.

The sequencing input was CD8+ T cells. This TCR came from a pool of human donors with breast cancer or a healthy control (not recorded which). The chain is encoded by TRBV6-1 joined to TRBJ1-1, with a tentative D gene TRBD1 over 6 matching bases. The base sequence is TGTGCCAGCAGGGCCGGGACACACCTAGTAGACACTGAAGCTTTCTTT. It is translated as CASRAGTHLVDTEAFF.